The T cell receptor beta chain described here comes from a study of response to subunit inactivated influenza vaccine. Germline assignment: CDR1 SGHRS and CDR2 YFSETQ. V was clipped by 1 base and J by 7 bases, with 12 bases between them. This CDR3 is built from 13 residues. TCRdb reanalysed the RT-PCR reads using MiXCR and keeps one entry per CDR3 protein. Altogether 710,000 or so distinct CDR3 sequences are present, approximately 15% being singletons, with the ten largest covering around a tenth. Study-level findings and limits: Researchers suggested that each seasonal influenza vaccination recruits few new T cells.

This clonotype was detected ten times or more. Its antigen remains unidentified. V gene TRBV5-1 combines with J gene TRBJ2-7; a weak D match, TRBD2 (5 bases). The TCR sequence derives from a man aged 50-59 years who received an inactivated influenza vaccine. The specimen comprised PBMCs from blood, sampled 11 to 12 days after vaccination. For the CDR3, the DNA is TGCGCCAGCAGCTTGAACCCCTCGGGGGAGCAGTACTTC. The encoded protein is CASSLNPSGEQYF. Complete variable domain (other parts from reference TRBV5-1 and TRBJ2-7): KAGVTQTPRYLIKTRGQQVTLSCSPISGHRSVSWYQQTPGQGLQFLFEYFSETQRNKGNFPGRFSGRQFSNSRSEMNVSTLELGDSALYLCASSLNPSGEQYFGPGTRLTVT.